Listed below are T cell receptor beta chains from one sample, sequenced in a study of cytomegalovirus exposure and HLA in healthy donors. TCRdb keeps only in-frame clones here, not all; method: immunoSEQ multiplex PCR. The sample includes around 190,000 clones, 70% to 85% seen only once; the top ten take approximately 0.7%. Sequencing was done on a sample of PBMCs. Every receptor here comes from a woman aged 40 to 50 in good health and CMV-seronegative. CDR3s include the opening cysteine and the closing phenylalanine or tryptophan. A D gene is named only where the DNA matches it firmly. Clone sizes are given selectively: once, few, many, or a class where the clone is expanded.

d_call j_call clone_size v_call cdr3_aa cdr3_nt
- TRBJ1-1 - TRBV7-9 CASSFGQMNTEAFF TGTGCCAGCAGCTTTGGACAGATGAACACTGAAGCTTTCTTT
- TRBJ1-4 - TRBV20-1 CSARNEKLFF TGCAGTGCGCGGAATGAAAAACTGTTTTTT
TRBD1 TRBJ2-1 - TRBV5-1 CASSADRGHREQFF TGCGCCAGCAGCGCAGACAGGGGGCACCGTGAGCAGTTCTTC
TRBD1 TRBJ1-1 once TRBV28 CASRYRGHITEAFF TGTGCCAGCAGATACAGGGGGCATATCACTGAAGCTTTCTTT
TRBD1 TRBJ2-2 - TRBV2 CAGFRQGAGELFF TGTGCCGGCTTCCGCCAGGGGGCCGGGGAGCTGTTTTTT
TRBD1 TRBJ1-5 - TRBV19 CASSRTGVFNQPQHF TGTGCCAGTAGTAGGACAGGGGTTTTCAATCAGCCCCAGCATTTT
TRBD1 TRBJ2-3 - TRBV2 CASETGLNTQYF TGTGCCAGTGAGACAGGGTTGAATACGCAGTATTTT
- TRBJ1-5 - TRBV5-4 CASSLAGSGQPQHF TGTGCCAGCAGCTTGGCGGGGTCGGGTCAGCCCCAGCATTTT
TRBD1 TRBJ2-1 - TRBV19 CASSIGGTGRDEQFF TGTGCCAGTAGTATAGGTGGGACAGGGCGTGATGAGCAGTTCTTC
TRBD2 TRBJ2-5 - TRBV4-2 CASSQALAGGQETQYF TGTGCCAGCAGCCAAGCCCTAGCGGGGGGACAAGAGACCCAGTACTTC
- TRBJ1-2 - TRBV5-1 CASSSRRDFSYGYTF TGCGCCAGCAGCTCCAGACGGGATTTCTCCTATGGCTACACCTTC
TRBD1 TRBJ1-1 once TRBV27 CASSSRQGMDTEAFF TGTGCCAGCAGTTCTAGACAGGGGATGGACACTGAAGCTTTCTTT
- TRBJ2-5 - TRBV5-1 CASSLAGGGETQYF TGCGCCAGCAGCTTGGCCGGGGGAGGAGAGACCCAGTACTTC
TRBD1 TRBJ1-1 - TRBV10-2 CASRGTGEAFF TGCGCCAGCCGGGGGACAGGAGAAGCTTTCTTT
- TRBJ1-6 - TRBV19 CASSIGSSYNSPLHF TGTGCCAGTAGTATAGGGAGCTCCTATAATTCACCCCTCCACTTT
- TRBJ2-7 - TRBV6-5 CASSYMASSYEQYF TGTGCCAGCAGTTACATGGCTAGCTCCTACGAGCAGTACTTC
TRBD1 TRBJ2-7 - TRBV6-1 CASSAQLRQGSSSYEQYF TGTGCCAGCAGTGCACAATTGAGACAGGGGTCTTCTTCCTACGAGCAGTACTTC
- TRBJ2-2 - TRBV6-6 CASYFLRGTGELFF TGTGCCAGTTATTTCCTCAGGGGCACCGGGGAGCTGTTTTTT
- TRBJ2-7 - TRBV14 CASSAQGIGSYEQYF TGTGCCAGCAGCGCTCAGGGGATTGGGTCCTACGAGCAGTACTTC
- TRBJ1-3 - TRBV28 CASSPLRDALGSQGNTIYF TGTGCCAGCAGTCCCCTCAGGGATGCTTTAGGTAGTCAGGGAAACACCATATATTTT
- TRBJ1-5 few TRBV28 CASSLMAFYSNQPQHF TGTGCCAGCAGTTTAATGGCATTTTATAGCAATCAGCCCCAGCATTTT
TRBD1 TRBJ1-5 - TRBV30 CAWSENRGGSQPQHF TGTGCCTGGAGTGAAAACAGGGGGGGTAGTCAGCCCCAGCATTTT
- TRBJ1-3 - TRBV4-2 CASSQEARNTIYF TGTGCCAGCAGCCAAGAAGCCCGAAACACCATATATTTT
TRBD1 TRBJ2-7 - TRBV5-5 CASSLVTGGYYEQYF TGTGCCAGCAGCTTGGTTACAGGGGGTTACTACGAGCAGTACTTC
- TRBJ2-1 - TRBV7-6 CASSFTQGSEQFF TGTGCCAGCAGCTTTACACAGGGTAGTGAGCAGTTCTTC
TRBD1 TRBJ1-1 - TRBV5-1 CASSQTGVVNTEAFF TGCGCCAGCAGTCAAACAGGGGTAGTAAACACTGAAGCTTTCTTT
TRBD2 TRBJ2-7 - TRBV5-1 CASTGTRSYEQYF TGCGCCAGCACGGGGACTAGATCCTACGAGCAGTACTTC
- TRBJ1-4 - TRBV5-4 CASSFGPINEKLFF TGTGCCAGCAGCTTCGGTCCGATTAATGAAAAACTGTTTTTT
TRBD1 TRBJ1-1 - TRBV5-1 CASSRDPGQGNTEAFF TGCGCCAGCAGCCGTGACCCGGGACAGGGGAACACTGAAGCTTTCTTT
- TRBJ1-1 few TRBV6-1 CASSTTTAMNTEAFF TGTGCCAGCAGTACAACGACAGCTATGAACACTGAAGCTTTCTTT
- TRBJ1-2 few TRBV30 CAWSRRTVGYTF TGTGCCTGGAGTAGGAGAACGGTTGGCTACACCTTC
TRBD1 TRBJ1-6 - TRBV6-1 CASSDVSRGRLFYNSPLHF TGTGCCAGCAGTGACGTAAGCAGGGGGAGACTTTTCTATAATTCACCCCTCCACTTT
- TRBJ2-1 - TRBV28 CATTRESGFYNEQFF TGTGCCACTACGAGAGAATCGGGATTTTACAATGAGCAGTTCTTC
- TRBJ1-2 - TRBV28 CASSAGRAGGYTF TGTGCCAGCAGTGCCGGCAGGGCGGGAGGCTACACCTTC
- TRBJ2-7 - TRBV7-2 CASSLGPTGMEQYF TGTGCCAGCAGCTTAGGGCCCACGGGAATGGAGCAGTACTTC
- TRBJ2-7 - TRBV28 CASSLLGGQQYF TGTGCCAGCAGTTTACTGGGTGGGCAGCAGTACTTC
TRBD1 TRBJ2-3 - TRBV7-9 CASSRPKGQGTDTQYF TGTGCCAGCAGCAGACCAAAAGGACAGGGTACAGATACGCAGTATTTT
- TRBJ2-3 - TRBV5-1 CASSRDLETDTQYF TGCGCCAGCAGTCGGGATCTCGAAACAGATACGCAGTATTTT
- TRBJ2-7 - TRBV28 CASSLEGFAREQYF TGTGCCAGCAGTTTAGAGGGTTTTGCTAGAGAGCAGTACTTC
TRBD2 TRBJ2-1 - TRBV29-1 CSVVASGAPNEQFF TGCAGCGTTGTTGCTAGCGGGGCCCCCAATGAGCAGTTCTTC
TRBD2 TRBJ2-3 - TRBV27 CASSLTSGSLADTQYF TGTGCCAGCAGTTTGACTAGCGGGAGTCTCGCAGATACGCAGTATTTT
- TRBJ2-1 - TRBV6-1 CASSDDEQFF TGTGCCAGCAGTGACGATGAGCAGTTCTTC
TRBD1 TRBJ2-4 - TRBV4-2 CASSQGQGKNIQYF TGTGCCAGCAGCCAGGGACAGGGCAAAAACATTCAGTACTTC
- TRBJ2-2 - TRBV5-1 CASSLESRTGELFF TGCGCCAGCAGCTTGGAATCGCGCACCGGGGAGCTGTTTTTT
TRBD1 TRBJ2-5 - TRBV5-6 CASSFARDSRETQYF TGTGCCAGCAGCTTTGCCCGGGACAGCCGAGAGACCCAGTACTTC
- TRBJ2-1 - TRBV25-1 CASSEVMGARNEQFF TGTGCCAGCAGTGAGGTTATGGGGGCCCGCAATGAGCAGTTCTTC
TRBD2 TRBJ2-1 - TRBV19 CASSIEAGGLRGRQFF TGTGCCAGTAGTATAGAGGCGGGGGGGTTGCGCGGTCGGCAGTTCTTC
TRBD1 TRBJ1-1 - TRBV7-3 CASSPRAGTGLNTEAFF TGTGCCAGCAGCCCCCGGGCCGGGACAGGACTGAACACTGAAGCTTTCTTT
TRBD1 TRBJ2-7 few TRBV6-1 CATRQGSYEQYF TGTGCCACTCGACAGGGGTCCTACGAGCAGTACTTC
TRBD2 TRBJ2-1 - TRBV7-2 CASSLVSLQSGRAEYEQFF TGTGCCAGCAGCTTAGTGAGCCTTCAAAGCGGGAGGGCGGAATATGAGCAGTTCTTC
TRBD1 TRBJ1-1 - TRBV5-1 CASSGGTGVLDTEAFF TGCGCCAGCAGCGGTGGGACAGGGGTATTGGACACTGAAGCTTTCTTT
- TRBJ1-6 once TRBV4-3 CASSQVLYRSPLHF TGCGCCAGCAGCCAAGTCCTTTATCGTTCACCCCTCCACTTT
TRBD1 TRBJ1-1 - TRBV25-1 CASTRTGRNTEAFF TGTGCCAGCACTCGGACAGGGCGGAACACTGAAGCTTTCTTT
- TRBJ2-2 - TRBV18 CASSPPGTGTGELFF TGTGCCAGCTCACCACCCGGCACGGGCACCGGGGAGCTGTTTTTT
- TRBJ2-7 - TRBV7-2 CASSLGFGGRIPYEQYF TGTGCCAGCAGCTTAGGTTTCGGGGGGCGCATCCCTTACGAGCAGTACTTC
- TRBJ2-1 - TRBV9 CASSPPGAGLGDEQFF TGTGCCAGCAGCCCCCCAGGGGCAGGGCTTGGCGATGAGCAGTTCTTC
TRBD1 TRBJ1-4 - TRBV5-6 CASSYEGGDGNEKLFF TGTGCCAGCAGCTATGAAGGGGGCGACGGTAATGAAAAACTGTTTTTT
- TRBJ2-6 - TRBV2 CASTGLTSGANVLTF TGTGCCAGCACCGGACTTACCTCTGGGGCCAACGTCCTGACTTTC
- TRBJ2-1 - TRBV12-5 CASGSPGDNEQFF TGTGCTAGTGGTTCTCCAGGGGACAATGAGCAGTTCTTC